The clone carrying this T cell receptor (beta chain) appeared a single time. The data are from a study of technical replicates of blood from a handful of donors. V was shortened by 4 bases and J by 4 bases, with 14 bases between the two germline ends. CDR3 length: 14 amino acids. The germline CDR1 and CDR2 sequences are ENHRY and SYGVKD. Here immunoSEQ multiplex PCR was the method, and the copy in TCRdb shows in-frame clones only, minus some. The repertoire consists of 55,000 to 80,000 clones, with roughly 90% occurring once and the leading ten covering 0.42%. The TCR sequence derives from a human donor in good health. Material: T cells isolated from PBMCs. The chain recombines TRBV10-3 with TRBJ2-7; TRBD2 might be the D (5 bases). CDR3 sequence: CAISAPHRGYEQYF. The CDR3 nucleotides read TGTGCCATCAGTGCCCCTCACCGGGGATACGAGCAGTACTTC.